This is a list of T cell receptor beta chains from one sample in a study of blood T cells in healthy people across ages. TCRdb processed the 5' RACE reads anew with MiXCR; each CDR3 protein has one entry. This table holds 500,000 to 700,000 distinct CDR3 sequences, about 28% found once. The sample taken for sequencing was blood. The receptors here all came from a woman older than 75 in good health. Each CDR3 is given with its conserved first and last residue. D genes are given only for firm matches. Clone size, where shown, is once, few, many, or a class for clones that have expanded.

d_call,v_call,j_call,clone_size,cdr3_aa,cdr3_nt
.,TRBV11-2,TRBJ2-2,.,CASSFVGAGERFF,TGTGCCAGCAGCTTTGTGGGAGCCGGGGAGCGGTTTTTT
.,TRBV12-3/TRBV12-4,TRBJ1-1,few,CASTMGYRRTRSTEAFF,TGTGCCAGCACCATGGGTTATCGGAGGACGCGGAGCACTGAAGCTTTCTTT
.,TRBV9,TRBJ2-1,many,CASSTRDWNNEQFF,TGTGCCAGCAGCACTCGGGACTGGAACAATGAGCAGTTCTTC
.,TRBV5-1,TRBJ2-2,many,CASSWKSTGELFF,TGCGCCAGCAGCTGGAAGTCTACCGGGGAGCTGTTTTTT
.,TRBV5-1,TRBJ1-4,.,CASSLGQANEKLFF,TGCGCCAGCAGCTTGGGACAAGCTAATGAAAAACTGTTTTTT
TRBD1,TRBV7-9,TRBJ2-5,.,CASSKTGGRQETQYF,TGTGCCAGCAGCAAGACAGGGGGCCGCCAAGAGACCCAGTACTTC
.,TRBV15,TRBJ1-5,few,CATNRGGGNQPQHF,TGTGCCACCAACAGAGGGGGAGGAAATCAGCCCCAGCATTTT
TRBD2,TRBV29-1,TRBJ2-2,many,CRGGLAGSNTGELFF,TGCAGAGGGGGACTAGCGGGGTCCAACACCGGGGAGCTGTTTTTT
.,TRBV12-5,TRBJ1-2,few,CASGLGGYTF,TGTGCTAGCGGGCTGGGTGGCTACACCTTC
TRBD1,TRBV30,TRBJ2-1,many,CAYLPGTGGNEQFF,TGTGCCTACTTACCCGGGACAGGGGGCAATGAGCAGTTCTTC
TRBD2,TRBV6-1,TRBJ2-1,.,CASSSTSGGFHTYNEQFF,TGTGCCAGCAGCTCAACTAGCGGGGGCTTCCATACCTACAATGAGCAGTTCTTC
TRBD2,TRBV20-1,TRBJ2-3,.,CSARRLAEGGDTQYF,TGCAGTGCTAGGAGACTAGCGGAGGGCGGAGATACGCAGTATTTT
.,TRBV7-3,TRBJ2-1,many,CASSLPGSNEQFF,TGTGCCAGCAGCTTACCAGGTAGCAATGAGCAGTTCTTC
TRBD2,TRBV7-2,TRBJ2-5,.,CASSLGGSRRETQYF,TGTGCCAGCAGCTTGGGGGGGTCTAGACGAGAGACCCAGTACTTC